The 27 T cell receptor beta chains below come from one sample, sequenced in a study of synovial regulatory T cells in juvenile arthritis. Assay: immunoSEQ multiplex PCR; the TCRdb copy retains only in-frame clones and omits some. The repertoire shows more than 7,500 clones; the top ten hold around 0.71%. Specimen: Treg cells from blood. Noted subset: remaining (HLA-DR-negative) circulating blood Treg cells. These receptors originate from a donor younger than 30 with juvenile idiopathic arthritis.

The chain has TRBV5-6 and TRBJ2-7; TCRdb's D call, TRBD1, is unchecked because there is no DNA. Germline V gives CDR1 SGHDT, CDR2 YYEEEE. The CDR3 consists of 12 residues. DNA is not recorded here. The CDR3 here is CATDREPYEQYF.

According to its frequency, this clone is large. The CDR3: CASSSRASNYGYTF. The gene calls are TRBV19 and TRBJ1-2. This CDR3 region has 14 residues. The nucleotide record is missing. Germline V lookup: CDR1 LNHDA, CDR2 SQIVND (reference sequence).

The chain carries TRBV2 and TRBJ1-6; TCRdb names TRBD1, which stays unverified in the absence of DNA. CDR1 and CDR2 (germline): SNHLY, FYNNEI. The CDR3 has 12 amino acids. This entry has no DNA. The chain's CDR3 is CASSQGHSPLHF.

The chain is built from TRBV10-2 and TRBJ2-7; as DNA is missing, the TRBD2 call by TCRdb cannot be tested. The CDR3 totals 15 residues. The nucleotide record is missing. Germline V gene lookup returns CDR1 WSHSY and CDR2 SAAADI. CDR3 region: CASSELGLASYEQYF.

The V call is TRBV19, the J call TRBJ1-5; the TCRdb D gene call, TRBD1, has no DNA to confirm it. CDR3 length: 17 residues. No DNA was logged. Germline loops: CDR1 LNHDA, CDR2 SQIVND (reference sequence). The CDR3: CASSRRQGAWSNQPQHF.

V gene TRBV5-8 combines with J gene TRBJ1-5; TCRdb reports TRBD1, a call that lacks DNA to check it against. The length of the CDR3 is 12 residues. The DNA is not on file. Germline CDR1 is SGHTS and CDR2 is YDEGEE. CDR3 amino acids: CASSFPIQPQHF.

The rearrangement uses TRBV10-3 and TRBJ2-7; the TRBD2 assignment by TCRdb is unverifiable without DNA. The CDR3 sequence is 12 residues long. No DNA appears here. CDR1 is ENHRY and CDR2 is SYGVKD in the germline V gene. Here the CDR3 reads CASRGSTYEQYF.

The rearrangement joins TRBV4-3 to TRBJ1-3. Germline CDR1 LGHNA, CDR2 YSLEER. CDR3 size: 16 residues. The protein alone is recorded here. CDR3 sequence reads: CASSQDETYSGNTIYF.

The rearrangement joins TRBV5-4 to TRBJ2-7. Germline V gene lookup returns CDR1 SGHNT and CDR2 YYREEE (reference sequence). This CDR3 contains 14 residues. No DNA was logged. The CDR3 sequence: CASSHQVGSNEQYF. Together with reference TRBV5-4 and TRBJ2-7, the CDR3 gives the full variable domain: ETGVTQSPTHLIKTRGQQVTLRCSSQSGHNTVSWYQQALGQGPQFIFQYYREEENGRGNFPPRFSGLQFPNYSSELNVNALELDDSALYLCASSHQVGSNEQYFGPGTRLTVT.

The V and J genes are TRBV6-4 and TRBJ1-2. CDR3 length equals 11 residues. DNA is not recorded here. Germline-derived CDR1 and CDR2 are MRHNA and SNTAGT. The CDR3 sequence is CASSANYGYTF.

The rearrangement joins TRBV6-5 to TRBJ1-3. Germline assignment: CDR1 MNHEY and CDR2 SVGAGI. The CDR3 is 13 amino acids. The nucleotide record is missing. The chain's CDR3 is CASMYGNGNTIYF.

The CDR3 spells CAISPIVTYEQYF. The rearrangement joins TRBV10-3 to TRBJ2-7. Germline V gene lookup returns CDR1 ENHRY and CDR2 SYGVKD. CDR3 length equals 13 residues. Nucleotide data are not available.

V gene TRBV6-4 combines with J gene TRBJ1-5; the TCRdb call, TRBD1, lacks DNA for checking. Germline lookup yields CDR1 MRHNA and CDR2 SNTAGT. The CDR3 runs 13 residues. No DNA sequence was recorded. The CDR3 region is CASSGDVGQPQHF.

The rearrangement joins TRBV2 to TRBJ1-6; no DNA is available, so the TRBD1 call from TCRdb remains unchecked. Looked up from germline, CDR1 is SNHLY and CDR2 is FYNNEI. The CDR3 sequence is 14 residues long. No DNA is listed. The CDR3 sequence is CASSAGTGISPLHF.

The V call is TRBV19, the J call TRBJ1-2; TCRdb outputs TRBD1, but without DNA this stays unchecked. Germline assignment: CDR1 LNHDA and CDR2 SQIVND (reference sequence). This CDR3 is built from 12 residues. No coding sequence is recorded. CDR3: CASSDRGYGYTF. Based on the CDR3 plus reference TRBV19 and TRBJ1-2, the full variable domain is DGGITQSPKYLFRKEGQNVTLSCEQNLNHDAMYWYRQDPGQGLRLIYYSQIVNDFQKGDIAEGYSVSREKKESFPLTVTSAQKNPTAFYLCASSDRGYGYTFGSGTRLTVV.

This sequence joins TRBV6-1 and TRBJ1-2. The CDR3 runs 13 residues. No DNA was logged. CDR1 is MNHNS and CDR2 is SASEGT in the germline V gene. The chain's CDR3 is CASSVGDFYGYTF.

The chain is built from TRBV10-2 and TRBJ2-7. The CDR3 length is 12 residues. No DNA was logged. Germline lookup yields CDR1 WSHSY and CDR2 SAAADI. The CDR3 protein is CASHSYRDEQYF.

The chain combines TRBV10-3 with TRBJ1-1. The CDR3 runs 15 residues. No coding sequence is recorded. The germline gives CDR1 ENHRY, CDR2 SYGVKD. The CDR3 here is CAISESSLVNTEAFF.

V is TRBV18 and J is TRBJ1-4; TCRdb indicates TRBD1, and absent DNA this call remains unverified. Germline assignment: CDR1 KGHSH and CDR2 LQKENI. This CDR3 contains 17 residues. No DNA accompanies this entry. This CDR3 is CASSYKIRTGEDEKLFF.

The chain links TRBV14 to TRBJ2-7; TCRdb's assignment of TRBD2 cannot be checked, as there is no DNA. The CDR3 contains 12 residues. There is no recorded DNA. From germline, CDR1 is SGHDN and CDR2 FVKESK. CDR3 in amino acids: CASTFLRGDGYF.

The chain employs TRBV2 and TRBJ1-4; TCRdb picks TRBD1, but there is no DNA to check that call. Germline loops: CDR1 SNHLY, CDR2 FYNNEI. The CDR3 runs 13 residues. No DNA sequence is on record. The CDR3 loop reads CASHVTGDEKLFF.

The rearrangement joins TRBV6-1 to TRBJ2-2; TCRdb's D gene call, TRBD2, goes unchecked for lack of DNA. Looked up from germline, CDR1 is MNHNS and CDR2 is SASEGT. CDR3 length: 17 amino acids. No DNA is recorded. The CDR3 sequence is CASSASWVRGGTGELFF.

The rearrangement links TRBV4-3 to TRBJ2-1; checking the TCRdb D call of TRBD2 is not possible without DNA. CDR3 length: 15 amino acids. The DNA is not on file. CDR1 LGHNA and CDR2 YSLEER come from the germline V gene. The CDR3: CASSRTSGGSYEQFF.

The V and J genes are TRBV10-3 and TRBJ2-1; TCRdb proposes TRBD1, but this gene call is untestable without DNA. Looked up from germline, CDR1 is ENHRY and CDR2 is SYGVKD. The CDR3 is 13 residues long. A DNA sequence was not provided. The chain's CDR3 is CATGTDAYNEQFF.

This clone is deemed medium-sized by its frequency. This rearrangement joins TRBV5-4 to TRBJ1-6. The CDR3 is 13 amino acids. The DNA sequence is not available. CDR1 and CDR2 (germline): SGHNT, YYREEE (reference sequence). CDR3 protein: CASREGLVSPLHF.

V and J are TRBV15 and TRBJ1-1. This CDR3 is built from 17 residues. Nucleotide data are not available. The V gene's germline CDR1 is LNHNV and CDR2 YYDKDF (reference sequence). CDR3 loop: CATSHTRTVSANTEAFF.

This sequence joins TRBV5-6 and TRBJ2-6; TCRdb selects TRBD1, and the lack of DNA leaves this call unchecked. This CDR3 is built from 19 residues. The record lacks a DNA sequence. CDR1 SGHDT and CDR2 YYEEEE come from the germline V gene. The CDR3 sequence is CASSRFETGATSGANVLTF.